The 10 T cell receptor beta chains in this list originate from one sample, sequenced in a study of metastatic and nonmetastatic thyroid tumors. TCRdb re-called the PCR reads with MiXCR. The table lists about 18,000 clones, 34% of them singletons. Patients were all untreated before their thyroid surgery. Input material: tumor tissue. Receptors were obtained from a male donor with papillary thyroid cancer or a benign thyroid nodule (not recorded which). Some clones in this sample may be carry-over from other donors' samples.

This clone occurred a few times. V gene TRBV6-1 combines with J gene TRBJ1-5; tentatively, D is TRBD1 (6 bases). CDR3 size: 16 residues. Trimming removed 6 bases at V and 4 bases at J, with 19 bases between. CDR1 and CDR2 from the germline V gene are MNHNS and SASEGT. The CDR3 sequence: CASSPDRPLVNQPQHF. The CDR3 coding sequence is TGTGCCAGCAGCCCCGACAGGCCCCTGGTTAATCAGCCCCAGCATTTT.

This clone was seen repeatedly, ten times or more. The chain has TRBV5-1 and TRBJ1-4, with 7 bases that match TRBD1. V dropped 4 bases and J dropped 4; count of bases not matched to a gene: 10. Germline CDR1 reads SGHRS; CDR2 reads YFSETQ. The CDR3 covers 16 residues. This CDR3 reads CASSRRPQGSNEKLFF. DNA for the CDR3: TGCGCCAGCAGCCGACGGCCACAGGGGAGTAATGAAAAACTGTTTTTT.

The table lists this clone with many counts. The chain carries TRBV12-5 and TRBJ2-5; D is possibly TRBD1 (5 bases). Looked up from germline, CDR1 is LGHNT and CDR2 is FRNRAP. The germline V and J ends were trimmed by 5 bases and 5 bases, with 12 bases remaining between them. The CDR3 has 13 amino acids. The CDR3 loop is CASGIDRLETQYF. CDR3 bases: TGTGCTAGTGGTATCGACAGACTGGAGACCCAGTACTTC. The full variable domain, rest sourced from reference TRBV12-5 and TRBJ2-5, is DARVTQTPRHKVTEMGQEVTMRCQPILGHNTVFWYRQTMMQGLELLAYFRNRAPLDDSGMPKDRFSAEMPDATLATLKIQPSEPRDSAVYFCASGIDRLETQYFGPGTRLLVL.

This clone was counted ten times or more. The chain uses TRBV6-1 and TRBJ1-5; unclear D gene. The CDR3 runs to 12 residues. Trimming left V 6 bases short and J 9 bases short, with 12 bases between. Germline values: CDR1 MNHNS, CDR2 SASEGT. The CDR3 bases are TGTGCCAGCAGCCCTGCTCGGGGGCCCCAGCATTTT. This codes for CASSPARGPQHF.

This clone was found once. The chain uses TRBV20-1 and TRBJ1-1; no firm D call. Deletions cut 4 bases from V and 0 bases from J, with 9 bases between. CDR1 and CDR2 (germline): DFQATT, SNEGSKA (reference sequence). The CDR3 is made up of 13 amino acids. This chain's CDR3 is CSAMEDLNTEAFF. CDR3 DNA sequence: TGCAGTGCTATGGAAGACTTGAACACTGAAGCTTTCTTT.

The DNA for the CDR3 is TGTGCCAGCACTGTAATAGCGGTAACTCAAGAGACCCAGTACTTC. Protein sequence: CASTVIAVTQETQYF. The chain joins TRBV6-1 to TRBJ2-5, with TRBD2 as a possible D gene (6 bases). The ends were cut back, 7 bases at V and 2 bases at J, with 17 bases in the middle. The germline gives CDR1 MNHNS, CDR2 SASEGT. This CDR3 comprises 15 residues.

This clone showed up just a few times. Mismatch with germline at one junction end may stem from a read error. The chain has TRBV19 and TRBJ1-2; D not certain. The CDR3 runs 15 residues. Looked up from germline, CDR1 is LNHDA and CDR2 is SQIVND (reference sequence). CDR3 in DNA: TGTGCCATTAGTAAGACCGATCCCACCAACTACGGCTACACCTTC. It translates to CAISKTDPTNYGYTF.

The V gene is TRBV6-1, the J gene TRBJ1-2, with D maybe TRBD1 (6 bases). This CDR3 has 14 amino acids. Germline assignment: CDR1 MNHNS and CDR2 SASEGT. Trimming shortened V by 5 bases and J by 2 bases, and 12 bases separated the two germline ends. CDR3 nucleotide sequence: TGTGCCAGCAGTCCGCGGACAGAGAACTATGGCTACACCTTC. Translated, it gives CASSPRTENYGYTF.

V gene TRBV11-1 combines with J gene TRBJ2-7; D possibly matches TRBD1 or TRBD2 (7 bases each). CDR1 and CDR2 (germline): SGHAT, FQDESV (reference sequence). The ends were cut back, 4 bases at V and 4 bases at J, with 23 bases in the middle. The CDR3 covers 17 residues. CDR3 in DNA: TGTGCCAGCAGCTCTTACAGGGGTGGCGGGAGAGTGTACGAGCAGTACTTC. Its translation: CASSSYRGGGRVYEQYF.

The chain joins TRBV18 to TRBJ1-6, with TRBD1 identical over 9 bases. This CDR3 comprises 16 residues. The J segment lost 9 bases and the V segment lost 2 bases, leaving 8 bases of the junction unmatched. Germline lookup yields CDR1 KGHSH and CDR2 LQKENI. The CDR3 region has the DNA TGTGCCAGCTCACCAATTAAGGACAGGGGTGTTTCACCCCTCCACTTT. It is translated as CASSPIKDRGVSPLHF.